Listed below are T cell receptor beta chains from one sample, sequenced in a study of CD8 T cells in Susac syndrome. One entry per CDR3 protein results from TCRdb running MiXCR on the immunoSEQ multiplex PCR reads. The table has about 130,000 distinct CDR3 sequences, around 94% seen once; the top ten hold more than 0.075%. The sample was CD4+ T cells from PBMCs. The source of these receptors is a human donor in good health. The conserved cysteine and the conserved F or W are not part of the CDR3 here.

v_gene	j_gene	CDR3aa
TRBV29-1	TRBJ1-4	STRDSSNEKLF
TRBV12-5	TRBJ1-5	ASGADGASNQPQH
TRBV7-2	TRBJ1-2	ASSWATDGYT
TRBV29-1	TRBJ1-1	SVVVTEAF
TRBV2	TRBJ2-5	ASRDSGTVQETQY
TRBV6-5	TRBJ2-5	ASSRALAFKETQY
TRBV24-1	TRBJ1-1	ATSDGRGGNTEAF
TRBV3-1	TRBJ2-2	ASSQGAKANTGELF
TRBV2	TRBJ2-3	ASRRTDTQY
TRBV7-2	TRBJ2-5	ASSLGLRETQY
TRBV27	TRBJ1-5	ASSLWFLSNQPQH
TRBV12-3/TRBV12-4	TRBJ2-1	ASSFSGTRDEQF
TRBV5-1	TRBJ2-5	ASSPGTGAETQY
TRBV29-1	TRBJ1-2	SVPAGRAPYGYT
TRBV29-1	TRBJ2-1	SVPSWQGQF